This T cell receptor (beta chain) was obtained from a study of cytomegalovirus exposure and HLA in healthy donors. Amplification used 60 Vbeta primers and 13 Jbeta primers. Clones were sequenced by immunoSEQ multiplex PCR, and TCRdb holds only the in-frame ones, with some missing. Among 200,000 to 250,000 clones listed, 60% to 80% were seen once. The TCR sequence derives from a male donor in good health and CMV-seronegative. The sequencing sample was made of PBMCs.

The CDR3 DNA reads as TGCGCCAGCAGCCTGATAGCGGGAACCTACGAGCAGTACTTC. Amino acids: CASSLIAGTYEQYF. The genes are TRBV5-1 and TRBJ2-7; TRBD2 matches 8 bases. The CDR3 runs 14 residues. V was pared by 4 bases and J by 2 bases, with 5 bases of the junction left unmatched. The germline V gene has CDR1 SGHRS and CDR2 YFSETQ.